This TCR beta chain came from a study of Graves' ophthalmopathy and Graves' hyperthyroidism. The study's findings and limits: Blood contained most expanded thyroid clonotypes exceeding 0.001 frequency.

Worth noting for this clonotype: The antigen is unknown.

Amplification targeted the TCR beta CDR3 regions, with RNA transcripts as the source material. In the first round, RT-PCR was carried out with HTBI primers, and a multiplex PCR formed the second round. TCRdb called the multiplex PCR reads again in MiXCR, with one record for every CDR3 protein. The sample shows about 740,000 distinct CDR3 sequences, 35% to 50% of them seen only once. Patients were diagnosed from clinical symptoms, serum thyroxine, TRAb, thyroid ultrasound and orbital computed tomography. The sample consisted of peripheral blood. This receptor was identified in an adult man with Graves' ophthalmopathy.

The CDR3 loop reads CSVETLAGGPSETQYF. CDR3 nucleotide sequence: TGCAGCGTCGAAACCCTAGCGGGAGGGCCGTCAGAGACCCAGTACTTC. V and J are TRBV29-1 and TRBJ2-5; 12 bases are a match to TRBD2. V gave up 6 bases and J gave up 4 bases; unmatched junction bases: 12. The CDR3 runs 16 residues. The germline CDR1 and CDR2 sequences are SQVTM and ANQGSEA. The variable domain in full, completed from reference TRBV29-1 and TRBJ2-5, reads SAVISQKPSRDICQRGTSLTIQCQVDSQVTMMFWYRQQPGQSLTLIATANQGSEATYESGFVIDKFPISRPNLTFSTLTVSNMSPEDSSIYLCSVETLAGGPSETQYFGPGTRLLVL.